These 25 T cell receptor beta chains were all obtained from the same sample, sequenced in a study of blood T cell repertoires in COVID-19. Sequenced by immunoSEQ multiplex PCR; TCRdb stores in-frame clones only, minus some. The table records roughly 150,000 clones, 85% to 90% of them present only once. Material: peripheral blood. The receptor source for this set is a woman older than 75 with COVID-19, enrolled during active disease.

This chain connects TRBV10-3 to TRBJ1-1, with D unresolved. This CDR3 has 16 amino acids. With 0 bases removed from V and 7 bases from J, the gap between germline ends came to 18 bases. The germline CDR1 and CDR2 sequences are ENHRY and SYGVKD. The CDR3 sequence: CAISESGSTDIFEAFF. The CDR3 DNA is TGTGCCATCAGTGAGTCGGGCTCAACCGATATTTTTGAAGCTTTCTTT.

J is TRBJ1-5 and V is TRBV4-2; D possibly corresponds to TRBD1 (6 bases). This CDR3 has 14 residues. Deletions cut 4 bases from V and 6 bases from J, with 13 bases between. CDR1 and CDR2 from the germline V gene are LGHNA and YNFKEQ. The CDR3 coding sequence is TGTGCCAGCAGCCCCTTCAAAGGGGGTCAGCCCCAGCATTTT. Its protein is CASSPFKGGQPQHF.

CDR3 sequence (DNA): TGTGCCAGCAGCCAAGAAGGGTGGAGACAGGGTTACGAGCAGTACTTC. Translation: CASSQEGWRQGYEQYF. The chain has TRBV14 and TRBJ2-7; 7 bases align to TRBD1. The CDR3 is made up of 16 amino acids. Trimming removed 0 bases from V and 4 bases from J; junction bases left unmatched: 9. In germline, CDR1 is SGHDN, CDR2 FVKESK.

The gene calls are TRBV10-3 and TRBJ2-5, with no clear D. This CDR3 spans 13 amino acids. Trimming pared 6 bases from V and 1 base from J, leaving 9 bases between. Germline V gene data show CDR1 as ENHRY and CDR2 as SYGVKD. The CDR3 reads CAIRVDTQETQYF. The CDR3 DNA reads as TGTGCCATCAGAGTCGACACCCAAGAGACCCAGTACTTC.

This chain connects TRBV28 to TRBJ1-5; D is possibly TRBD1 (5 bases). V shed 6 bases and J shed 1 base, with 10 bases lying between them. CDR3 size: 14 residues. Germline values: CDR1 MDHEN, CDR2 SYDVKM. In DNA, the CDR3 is TGTGCCAGCAGAGCCGACAGAAGCAATCAGCCCCAGCATTTT. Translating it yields CASRADRSNQPQHF.

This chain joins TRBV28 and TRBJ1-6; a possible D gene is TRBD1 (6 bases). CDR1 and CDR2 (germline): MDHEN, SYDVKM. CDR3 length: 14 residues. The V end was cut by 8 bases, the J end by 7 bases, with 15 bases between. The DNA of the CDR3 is TGTGCCAGCCTTTGGGGGGGGCGAAATTCACCCCTCCACTTT. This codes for CASLWGGRNSPLHF.

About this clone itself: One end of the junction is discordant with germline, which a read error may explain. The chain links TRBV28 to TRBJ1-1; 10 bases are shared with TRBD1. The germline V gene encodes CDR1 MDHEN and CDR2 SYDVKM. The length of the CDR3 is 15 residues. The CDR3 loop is CASNPWGQGNSEAFF. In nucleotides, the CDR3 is TGTGCCAGCAACCCTTGGGGACAGGGGAACTCTGAAGCTTTCTTT.

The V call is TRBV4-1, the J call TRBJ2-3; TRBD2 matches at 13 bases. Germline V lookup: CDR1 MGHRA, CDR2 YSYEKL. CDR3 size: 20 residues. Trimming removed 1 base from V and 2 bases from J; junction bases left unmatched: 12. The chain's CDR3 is CASSQASGLAGAPNTDTQYF. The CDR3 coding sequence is TGCGCCAGCAGCCAAGCGTCAGGACTAGCGGGAGCCCCCAACACAGATACGCAGTATTTT.

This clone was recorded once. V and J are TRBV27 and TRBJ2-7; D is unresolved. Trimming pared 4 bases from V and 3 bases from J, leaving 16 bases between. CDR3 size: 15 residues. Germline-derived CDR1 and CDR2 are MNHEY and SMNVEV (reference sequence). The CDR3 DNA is TGTGCCAGCAGTTCCCCCCTAGACGGGTTCTACGAGCAGTACTTC. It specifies CASSSPLDGFYEQYF.

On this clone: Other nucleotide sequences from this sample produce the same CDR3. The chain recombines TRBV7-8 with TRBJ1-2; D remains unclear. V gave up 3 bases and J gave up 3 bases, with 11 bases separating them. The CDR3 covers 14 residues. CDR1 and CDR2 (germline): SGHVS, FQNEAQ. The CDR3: CASSFRTADYGYTF. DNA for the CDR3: TGTGCCAGCAGCTTTCGTACAGCGGACTATGGCTACACCTTC. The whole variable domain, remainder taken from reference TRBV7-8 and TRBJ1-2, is GAGVSQSPRYKVAKRGQDVALRCDPISGHVSLFWYQQALGQGPEFLTYFQNEAQLDKSGLPSDRFFAERPEGSVSTLKIQRTQQEDSAVYLCASSFRTADYGYTFGSGTRLTVV.

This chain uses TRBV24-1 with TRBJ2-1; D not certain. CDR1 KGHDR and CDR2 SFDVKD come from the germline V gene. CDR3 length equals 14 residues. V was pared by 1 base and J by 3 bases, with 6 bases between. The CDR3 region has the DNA TGTGCCACCAGTGATTTACCAGACTACAATGAGCAGTTCTTC. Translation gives CATSDLPDYNEQFF.

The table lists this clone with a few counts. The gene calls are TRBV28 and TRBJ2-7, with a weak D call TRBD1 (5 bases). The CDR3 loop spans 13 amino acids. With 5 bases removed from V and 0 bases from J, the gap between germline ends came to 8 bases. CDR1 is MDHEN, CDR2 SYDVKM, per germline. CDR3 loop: CASSKGSSYEQYF. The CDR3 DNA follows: TGTGCCAGCAGTAAGGGGTCCTCCTACGAGCAGTACTTC.

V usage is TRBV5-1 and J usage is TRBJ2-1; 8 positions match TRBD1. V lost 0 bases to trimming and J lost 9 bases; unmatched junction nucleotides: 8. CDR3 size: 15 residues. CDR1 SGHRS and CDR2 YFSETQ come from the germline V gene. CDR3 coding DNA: TGCGCCAGCAGCTTGGTGGCGGGGCAGGGGGCTGAGCAGTTCTTC. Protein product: CASSLVAGQGAEQFF.

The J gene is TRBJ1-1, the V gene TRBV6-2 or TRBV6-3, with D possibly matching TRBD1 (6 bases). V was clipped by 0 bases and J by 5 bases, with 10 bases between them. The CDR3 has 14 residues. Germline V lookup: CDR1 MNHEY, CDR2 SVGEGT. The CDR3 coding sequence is TGTGCCAGCAGTTACTCGGGGGCAAGTACTGAAGCTTTCTTT. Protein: CASSYSGASTEAFF.

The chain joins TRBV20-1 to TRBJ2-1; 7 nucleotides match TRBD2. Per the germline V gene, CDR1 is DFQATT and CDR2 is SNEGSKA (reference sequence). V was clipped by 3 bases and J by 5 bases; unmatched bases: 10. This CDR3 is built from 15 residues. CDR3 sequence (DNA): TGCAGTGCTAGTATAGCGGGTCGGGGTAACAATGAGCAGTTCTTC. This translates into CSASIAGRGNNEQFF.

This CDR3 is CASSRDSDTQYF. As DNA, the CDR3 is TGTGCCAGCAGCCGGGACTCAGATACGCAGTATTTT. V usage is TRBV7-8 and J usage is TRBJ2-3; D is perhaps TRBD2 (6 bases). This CDR3 spans 12 amino acids. The V end lost 5 bases, the J end lost 4 bases, and 7 bases lay between the germline ends. Germline CDR1 is SGHVS and CDR2 is FQNEAQ. Filled out from reference TRBV7-8 and TRBJ2-3, the complete variable domain reads GAGVSQSPRYKVAKRGQDVALRCDPISGHVSLFWYQQALGQGPEFLTYFQNEAQLDKSGLPSDRFFAERPEGSVSTLKIQRTQQEDSAVYLCASSRDSDTQYFGPGTRLTVL.

CDR3 residues: CASSFDSSNQPQHF. For the CDR3, the DNA is TGTGCCAGCAGCTTCGACAGTAGCAATCAGCCCCAGCATTTT. V usage is TRBV7-2 and J usage is TRBJ1-5; a possible D gene is TRBD1 (5 bases). V was shortened by 3 bases and J by 0 bases, with 6 bases between the two germline ends. Germline CDR1 reads SGHTA; CDR2 reads FQGNSA. The CDR3 runs 14 residues.

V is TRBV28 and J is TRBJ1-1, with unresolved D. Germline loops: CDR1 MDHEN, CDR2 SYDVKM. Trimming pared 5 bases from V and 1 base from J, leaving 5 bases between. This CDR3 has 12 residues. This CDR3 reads CASSDRNTEAFF. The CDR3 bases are TGTGCCAGCAGTGATAGGAACACTGAAGCTTTCTTT.

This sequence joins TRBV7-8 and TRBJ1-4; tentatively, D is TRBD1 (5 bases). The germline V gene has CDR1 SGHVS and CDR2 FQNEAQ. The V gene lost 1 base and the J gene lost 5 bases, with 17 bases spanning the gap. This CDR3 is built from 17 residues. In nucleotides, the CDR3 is TGTGCCAGCAGCTTAGTCCCTCCCAGGGCTCTAAATGAAAAACTGTTTTTT. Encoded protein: CASSLVPPRALNEKLFF.

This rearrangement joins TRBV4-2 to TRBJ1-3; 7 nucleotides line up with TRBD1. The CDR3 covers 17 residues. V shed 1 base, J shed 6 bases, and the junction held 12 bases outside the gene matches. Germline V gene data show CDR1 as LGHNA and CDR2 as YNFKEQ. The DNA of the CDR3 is TGTGCCAGCAGCCAAGGCCCGACAGGGCCAAACCAAAACACCATATATTTT. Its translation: CASSQGPTGPNQNTIYF.

The CDR3 bases are TGTGCCAGCATCATATTGAGCTCTGGAAACACCATATATTTT. This translates into CASIILSSGNTIYF. The chain couples TRBV2 to TRBJ1-3; D call uncertain. V gave up 7 bases and J gave up 0 bases, with 10 bases separating them. Germline CDR1 and CDR2: SNHLY and FYNNEI. The CDR3 extends over 14 amino acids.

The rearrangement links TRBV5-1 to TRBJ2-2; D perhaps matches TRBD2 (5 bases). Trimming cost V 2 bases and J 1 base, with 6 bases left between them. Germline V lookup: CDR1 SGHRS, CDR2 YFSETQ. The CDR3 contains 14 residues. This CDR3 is CASSLEGNTGELFF. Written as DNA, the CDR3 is TGCGCCAGCAGCTTAGAGGGGAACACCGGGGAGCTGTTTTTT.

The CDR3 nucleotides are TGTGCCAGCAGTGTTACTCTGCTTAACACCGGGGAGCTGTTTTTT. Protein product: CASSVTLLNTGELFF. V usage is TRBV2 and J usage is TRBJ2-2; D is uncertain. Per the germline V gene, CDR1 is SNHLY and CDR2 is FYNNEI. V lost 4 bases and J 2 bases, leaving 11 bases between the germline ends. CDR3 length equals 15 residues.

In DNA form, the CDR3 reads TGTGCCAGTAAGACCGGGAGCTCCTATAATTCACCCCTCCACTTT. This codes for CASKTGSSYNSPLHF. The chain has TRBV19 and TRBJ1-6; D gene ambiguous. CDR1 and CDR2 from the germline V gene are LNHDA and SQIVND (reference sequence). V was trimmed by 7 bases and J by 0 bases, leaving 10 bases between them. The CDR3 has 15 residues. The full variable domain, completed using reference TRBV19 and TRBJ1-6, is DGGITQSPKYLFRKEGQNVTLSCEQNLNHDAMYWYRQDPGQGLRLIYYSQIVNDFQKGDIAEGYSVSREKKESFPLTVTSAQKNPTAFYLCASKTGSSYNSPLHFGNGTRLTVT.

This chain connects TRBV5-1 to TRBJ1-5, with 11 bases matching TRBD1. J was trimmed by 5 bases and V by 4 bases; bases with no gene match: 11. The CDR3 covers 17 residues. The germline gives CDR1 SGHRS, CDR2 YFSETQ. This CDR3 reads CASSAGTGGSGDQPQHF. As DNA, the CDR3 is TGCGCCAGCAGCGCCGGGACAGGGGGTTCAGGTGATCAGCCCCAGCATTTT.